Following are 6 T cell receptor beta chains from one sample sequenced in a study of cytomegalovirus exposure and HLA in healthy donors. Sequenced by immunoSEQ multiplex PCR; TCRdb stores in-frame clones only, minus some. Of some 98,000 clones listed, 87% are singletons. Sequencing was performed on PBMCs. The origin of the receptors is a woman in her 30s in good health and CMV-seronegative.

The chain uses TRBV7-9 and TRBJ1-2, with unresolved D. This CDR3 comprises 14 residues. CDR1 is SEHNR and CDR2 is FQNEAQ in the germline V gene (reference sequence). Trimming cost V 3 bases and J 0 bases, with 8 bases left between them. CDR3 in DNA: TGTGCCAGCAGCTTGTCCTCAGCTAACTATGGCTACACCTTC. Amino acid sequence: CASSLSSANYGYTF.

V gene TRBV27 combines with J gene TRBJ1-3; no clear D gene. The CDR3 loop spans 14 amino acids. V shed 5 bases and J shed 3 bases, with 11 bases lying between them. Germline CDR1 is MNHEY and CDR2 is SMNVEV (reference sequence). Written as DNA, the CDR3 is TGTGCCAGCAGTAAGAGTTTTTATGGAAACACCATATATTTT. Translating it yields CASSKSFYGNTIYF.

As DNA, the CDR3 is TGTGCCAGCAGTGGACAATATCTGGGGGCGCAAAACTATGGCTACACCTTC. Protein product: CASSGQYLGAQNYGYTF. The chain combines TRBV2 with TRBJ1-2; D is possibly TRBD1 (6 bases). The CDR3 length is 17 residues. V gave up 4 bases and J gave up 2 bases, with 20 bases separating them. Germline CDR1 reads SNHLY; CDR2 reads FYNNEI. The full variable domain, with the rest looked up from reference TRBV2 and TRBJ1-2, is EPEVTQTPSHQVTQMGQEVILRCVPISNHLYFYWYRQILGQKVEFLVSFYNNEISEKSEIFDDQFSVERPDGSNFTLKIRSTKLEDSAMYFCASSGQYLGAQNYGYTFGSGTRLTVV.

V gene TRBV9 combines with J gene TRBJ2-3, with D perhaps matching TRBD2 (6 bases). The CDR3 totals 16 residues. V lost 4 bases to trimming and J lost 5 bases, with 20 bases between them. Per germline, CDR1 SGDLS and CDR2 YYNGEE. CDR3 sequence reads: CASSYLTGWGGDTQYF. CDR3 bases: TGTGCCAGCAGCTACTTGACGGGCTGGGGAGGAGATACGCAGTATTTT.

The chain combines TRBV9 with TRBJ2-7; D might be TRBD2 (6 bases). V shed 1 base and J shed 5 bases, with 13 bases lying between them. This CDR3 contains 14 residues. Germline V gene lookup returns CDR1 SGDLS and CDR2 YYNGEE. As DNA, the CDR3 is TGTGCCAGCAGCGTACGATCCTCTAGCGACGAGCAGTACTTC. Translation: CASSVRSSSDEQYF.

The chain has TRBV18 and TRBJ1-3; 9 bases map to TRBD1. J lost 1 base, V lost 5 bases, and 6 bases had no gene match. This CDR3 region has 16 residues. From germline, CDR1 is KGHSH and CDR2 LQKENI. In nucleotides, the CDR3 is TGTGCCAGCTCATCTTCCGGGACAGGGTCTGGAAACACCATATATTTT. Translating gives CASSSSGTGSGNTIYF.